These 18 T cell receptor beta chains were all obtained from the same sample, sequenced in a study of blood T cell repertoires in COVID-19. Produced via immunoSEQ multiplex PCR; TCRdb's table is partial and in-frame only. The sample has around 170,000 clones; around two thirds are singletons. Sequences were obtained from peripheral blood. The source of these receptors is a woman older than 75 with acute or convalescent COVID-19.

V and J are TRBV18 and TRBJ1-1; D possibly corresponds to TRBD1 (5 bases). From germline, CDR1 is KGHSH and CDR2 LQKENI. The CDR3 sequence is 18 residues long. The germline V and J ends were trimmed by 5 bases and 4 bases, with 26 bases remaining between them. This CDR3 reads CASSETGTGGKLGTEAFF. The DNA of the CDR3 is TGTGCCAGCTCAGAAACGGGAACCGGGGGTAAGTTGGGCACTGAAGCTTTCTTT.

The chain uses TRBV15 and TRBJ1-2, with D perhaps TRBD1 (5 bases). Germline assignment: CDR1 LNHNV and CDR2 YYDKDF (reference sequence). There are 16 residues in the CDR3. The germline V and J ends were trimmed by 1 base and 1 base, with 13 bases remaining between them. The CDR3 DNA is TGTGCCACCAGCAGAGTTTCCACCGGGGGTAACTATGGCTACACCTTC. This translates into CATSRVSTGGNYGYTF.

A few counts support this clone. The rearrangement uses TRBV5-6 and TRBJ2-1; 10 bases are a match to TRBD2. CDR3 length equals 16 residues. Germline CDR1 is SGHDT and CDR2 is YYEEEE. J gave up 4 bases and V 0 bases, and 4 bases lay outside the gene matches. The CDR3 spells CASSLELAGSYNEQFF. The CDR3 nucleotides read TGTGCCAGCAGCTTGGAACTAGCGGGAAGTTACAATGAGCAGTTCTTC.

There are a few counts of this clone. V usage is TRBV27 and J usage is TRBJ2-2, with D perhaps matching TRBD2 (5 bases). Trimming pared 5 bases from V and 4 bases from J, leaving 17 bases between. The CDR3 is made up of 16 amino acids. Per the germline V gene, CDR1 is MNHEY and CDR2 is SMNVEV (reference sequence). This chain's CDR3 is CASSPIEGRGTGELFF. In DNA form, the CDR3 reads TGTGCCAGCAGTCCCATTGAAGGGAGAGGCACCGGGGAGCTGTTTTTT.

In its sample, this clone was seen a few times. The J gene is TRBJ2-2, the V gene TRBV28; TRBD1 matches 8 bases. Germline values: CDR1 MDHEN, CDR2 SYDVKM. With V trimmed by 5 bases and J by 1 base, 6 bases remained unmatched. This CDR3 has 16 residues. In nucleotides, the CDR3 is TGTGCCAGCAGTGCGCAAGGGACAGGGAACACCGGGGAGCTGTTTTTT. Translation gives CASSAQGTGNTGELFF.

V usage is TRBV7-3 and J usage is TRBJ2-3, with 7 bases identical to TRBD2. Germline V gene lookup returns CDR1 SGHTA and CDR2 FQGTGA. This CDR3 region has 15 residues. Germline trimming cut 2 bases from V and 2 bases from J; bases unmatched to any gene: 4. CDR3 in amino acids: CASSLLAGLTDTQYF. CDR3 in DNA: TGTGCCAGCAGCTTATTAGCGGGCCTCACAGATACGCAGTATTTT.

The chain joins TRBV28 to TRBJ1-2, with D possibly TRBD1 on 6 matching bases. This CDR3 has 13 amino acids. In germline, CDR1 is MDHEN, CDR2 SYDVKM. Trimming pared 2 bases from V and 7 bases from J, leaving 11 bases between. The CDR3 loop is CASSLGGASGYTF. CDR3 in DNA: TGTGCCAGCAGTTTAGGGGGGGCAAGTGGCTACACCTTC.

This rearrangement joins TRBV7-9 to TRBJ2-1; TRBD1 is a possible D gene (6 bases). V shed 7 bases and J shed 9 bases, with 16 bases lying between them. The CDR3 covers 13 residues. CDR1 is SEHNR, CDR2 FQNEAQ, per germline (reference sequence). The CDR3 loop reads CASTSTGSREQFF. CDR3 sequence (DNA): TGTGCCAGCACGTCTACAGGGTCCCGTGAGCAGTTCTTC.

This clone was seen a few times. The chain has TRBV10-3 and TRBJ1-4; 7 bases align to TRBD1. V lost 4 bases, J lost 4 bases, and 6 bases stayed unmatched. Germline-derived CDR1 and CDR2 are ENHRY and SYGVKD. There are 15 residues in the CDR3. CDR3 DNA: TGTGCCATCAGTGCAGCCGGGACAGATAATGAAAAACTGTTTTTT. Residues: CAISAAGTDNEKLFF.

The chain has TRBV24-1 and TRBJ2-1; 7 nucleotides line up with TRBD2. This CDR3 has 16 residues. V shed 4 bases, J shed 4 bases, and the junction held 9 bases outside the gene matches. Per germline, CDR1 KGHDR and CDR2 SFDVKD. The CDR3 sequence is CATSDRLAELYNEQFF. For the CDR3, the DNA is TGTGCCACCAGTGACCGTCTAGCGGAACTTTACAATGAGCAGTTCTTC.

V is TRBV27 and J is TRBJ2-1, with D possibly matching TRBD2 (5 bases). The CDR3 spans 13 residues. Trimming took off 3 bases at V and 7 bases at J, with 10 bases between the two ends. CDR1 and CDR2 (germline): MNHEY, SMNVEV (reference sequence). In DNA, the CDR3 is TGTGCCAGCAGTTTCGGCGAGGGTAATGAGCAGTTCTTC. It codes for CASSFGEGNEQFF.

The chain combines TRBV19 with TRBJ1-5, with no clear D. Germline V lookup: CDR1 LNHDA, CDR2 SQIVND (reference sequence). V lost 5 bases and J 6 bases, leaving 20 bases between the germline ends. CDR3 length: 16 residues. The CDR3 loop is CASSGRRAGLGQPQHF. The CDR3 DNA follows: TGTGCCAGTAGTGGACGAAGGGCGGGGTTAGGTCAGCCCCAGCATTTT.

The chain couples TRBV28 to TRBJ2-7, with D possibly being TRBD1 (6 bases). The V gene lost 8 bases and the J gene lost 3 bases, with 20 bases spanning the gap. In germline, CDR1 is MDHEN, CDR2 SYDVKM. The CDR3 is 15 amino acids. The CDR3, as DNA: TGTGCCAGCGGGGTTGGGGGCGCGTCACTCTACGAGCAGTACTTC. It codes for CASGVGGASLYEQYF.

This clone appeared once. This rearrangement joins TRBV28 to TRBJ2-7; TRBD2 is a possible D gene (5 bases). This CDR3 has 15 amino acids. The V end was cut by 7 bases, the J end by 3 bases, with 19 bases between. CDR1 is MDHEN, CDR2 SYDVKM, per germline. DNA for the CDR3: TGTGCCAGCACGGCTCTTGGAGGATTTCACTACGAGCAGTACTTC. Residues: CASTALGGFHYEQYF. The full variable domain, with the rest looked up from reference TRBV28 and TRBJ2-7, is DVKVTQSSRYLVKRTGEKVFLECVQDMDHENMFWYRQDPGLGLRLIYFSYDVKMKEKGDIPEGYSVSREKKERFSLILESASTNQTSMYLCASTALGGFHYEQYFGPGTRLTVT.

This chain connects TRBV9 to TRBJ1-6, with TRBD1 as a possible D gene (5 bases). The CDR3 runs to 14 residues. V dropped 4 bases and J dropped 7 bases, with 12 bases sitting between them. CDR1 is SGDLS and CDR2 is YYNGEE in the germline V gene. The CDR3 DNA reads as TGTGCCAGCAGCTCCCGCAGGGTGAATTCACCCCTCCACTTT. It encodes CASSSRRVNSPLHF.

The rearrangement uses TRBV4-3 and TRBJ2-2; D possibly corresponds to TRBD2 (5 bases). CDR1 LGHNA and CDR2 YSLEER come from the germline V gene. Trimming shortened V by 4 bases and J by 7 bases, and 16 bases separated the two germline ends. This CDR3 comprises 15 residues. The CDR3 region has the DNA TGCGCCAGCAGCCCACTTACTAGTCACGTCGGGGAGCTGTTTTTT. This codes for CASSPLTSHVGELFF.

The V and J genes are TRBV27 and TRBJ2-2, with TRBD2 matching over 8 bases. The CDR3 is made up of 17 amino acids. Germline V gene lookup returns CDR1 MNHEY and CDR2 SMNVEV (reference sequence). Trimming removed 5 bases from V and 0 bases from J; junction bases left unmatched: 8. The CDR3 sequence is CASSPLGSGTNTGELFF. The CDR3 nucleotides are TGTGCCAGCAGTCCGTTAGGTAGCGGGACGAACACCGGGGAGCTGTTTTTT.

This clone was seen more than once but under ten times. The rearrangement uses TRBV28 and TRBJ1-1; TRBD1 might be the D (6 bases). From germline, CDR1 is MDHEN and CDR2 SYDVKM. The CDR3 runs to 12 residues. Between the trimmed V and J ends, which lost 8 bases and 7 bases, there was a span of 14 bases. In DNA, the CDR3 is TGTGCCAGCCTAGAGGACAGAGTTGAAGCTTTCTTT. It translates to CASLEDRVEAFF.